This T cell receptor beta chain was sequenced in a study of blood T cell repertoires in COVID-19. This study enrolled people aged 18 to 89 from around 25 US geographic areas. In the study's own analysis: Amplification with reference gene primers provided the estimates of nucleated cell counts. Assay: immunoSEQ multiplex PCR; the TCRdb copy retains only in-frame clones and omits some. V and J calls and clone size are given by that table; D and trimming were obtained from the DNA. The sample carries approximately 250,000 clones, 88% recorded once. V lost 5 bases, J lost 6 bases, and 9 bases stayed unmatched. CDR1 is SGHTA, CDR2 FQGTGA, per germline. There are 14 residues in the CDR3.

The sequencing input was PBMCs or T cells enriched from blood (not recorded which). The rearrangement joins TRBV7-3 to TRBJ2-7, with 8 bases that match TRBD2. The clonotype originates from a woman in her sixties in a cohort exposed to, infected with or recovered from COVID-19 (not recorded which). CDR3 in amino acids: CASSANSGALEQYF. In nucleotides, the CDR3 is TGTGCCAGCAGCGCGAATAGCGGGGCCCTCGAGCAGTACTTC.